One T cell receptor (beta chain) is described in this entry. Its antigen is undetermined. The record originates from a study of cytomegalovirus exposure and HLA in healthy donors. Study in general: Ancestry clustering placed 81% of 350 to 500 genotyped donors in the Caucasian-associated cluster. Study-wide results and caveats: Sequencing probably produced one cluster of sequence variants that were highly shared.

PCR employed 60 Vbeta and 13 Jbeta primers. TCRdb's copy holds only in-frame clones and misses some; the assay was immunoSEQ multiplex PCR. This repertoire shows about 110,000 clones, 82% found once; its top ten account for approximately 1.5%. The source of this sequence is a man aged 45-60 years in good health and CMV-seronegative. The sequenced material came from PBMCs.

CDR3 loop: CASSPNRGETQYF. CDR3 in DNA: TGTGCCAGCAGCCCAAACAGGGGGGAGACCCAGTACTTC. The chain employs TRBV5-4 and TRBJ2-5, with TRBD1 matching 8 bases. Germline trimming cut 4 bases from V and 5 bases from J; bases unmatched to any gene: 4. CDR3 length: 13 residues. In germline, CDR1 is SGHNT, CDR2 YYREEE (reference sequence).